This is a list of T cell receptor beta chains from one sample in a study of blood T cell repertoires in COVID-19. The method was immunoSEQ multiplex PCR; TCRdb's version includes in-frame clones alone and lacks a portion of them. Among approximately 380,000 clones listed, more than 75% were seen once. Source material: PBMCs or T cells enriched from blood (not recorded which). The receptor set was obtained from a woman aged 18 to 35 who had recovered from COVID-19. The CDR3 runs from the conserved cysteine through the conserved F or W. The D gene is left open where the match is weak. Size is omitted from some rows. Given values are once, few, many or a class for expanded clones.

v_call	clone_size	d_call	j_call	cdr3_nt	cdr3_aa
TRBV5-1	.	TRBD1	TRBJ1-2	TGCGCCAGCAGGAAGGGACAGGGGTTAATGAAAAATGGCTACACCTTC	CASRKGQGLMKNGYTF
TRBV4-2	few	TRBD2	TRBJ2-1	TGTGCCAGCAGCCAAATTATAGCGGGGGGGCTGAGCGGTGAGCAGTTCTTC	CASSQIIAGGLSGEQFF
TRBV6-5	.	.	TRBJ1-5	TGTGCCAGCAGTACAGGACGGGGGGATCAGCCCCAGCATTTT	CASSTGRGDQPQHF
TRBV24-1	.	TRBD1	TRBJ1-2	TGTGCCACCAGTGAGCCTCAGGGGGCGGCCCAATCTAACTATGGCTACACCTTC	CATSEPQGAAQSNYGYTF
TRBV7-9	.	.	TRBJ1-2	TGTGCCAGCAGCTTAGTATTGAACAGAGTCTATGGCTACACCTTC	CASSLVLNRVYGYTF
TRBV5-6	once	TRBD2	TRBJ2-1	TGTGCCAGCAGCCGGGGAGGGAACGAGCAGTTCTTC	CASSRGGNEQFF
TRBV29-1	.	TRBD1	TRBJ2-2	TGCAGCGCCCAAACTTTCGACAGGGGGACCGGGGAGCTGTTTTTT	CSAQTFDRGTGELFF
TRBV16	.	.	TRBJ1-4	TGTGCCAGCAGCCCGAATCAGGGGCCTGACCTTGCAACTAATGAAAAACTGTTTTTT	CASSPNQGPDLATNEKLFF
TRBV5-1	.	.	TRBJ1-2	TGCGCCAGCAGCTTGGCCACGGGGGATGACTATGGCTACACCTTC	CASSLATGDDYGYTF
TRBV12-3/TRBV12-4	once	TRBD1	TRBJ2-1	TGTGCCAGCAACAGGGGTCTCAATGAGCAGTTCTTC	CASNRGLNEQFF
TRBV19	.	.	TRBJ2-7	TGTGCCAGTAGTATTGATAGCCGGGATGTCGGCGAGCAGTACTTC	CASSIDSRDVGEQYF
TRBV9	.	.	TRBJ2-7	TGTGCCAGCAGCGTAGAAGGTCGGGGCTCCTACGAGCAGTACTTC	CASSVEGRGSYEQYF
TRBV6-5	.	.	TRBJ2-1	TGTGCCAGCGACCGACAGGTTGAGCAGTTCTTC	CASDRQVEQFF
TRBV6-5	.	.	TRBJ1-3	TGTGCCAGCAGTATAGAACAGGGTACTGGAAACACCATATATTTT	CASSIEQGTGNTIYF
TRBV18	.	TRBD1	TRBJ1-5	TGTGCCAGCTCACTCGACAGGGATCAGCCCCAGCATTTT	CASSLDRDQPQHF
TRBV5-1	few	.	TRBJ2-3	TGCGCCAGCAGCTTGCTCTCTGGCACAGATACGCAGTATTTT	CASSLLSGTDTQYF
TRBV5-1	.	TRBD1	TRBJ1-1	TGCGCCAGCAGCTTGGCCGGATGGACAGGGAGGCGAGCTTTCTTT	CASSLAGWTGRRAFF
TRBV2	.	.	TRBJ1-1	TGTGCCAGCACACAGGGAGAGGACACTGAAGCTTTCTTT	CASTQGEDTEAFF
TRBV4-1	.	TRBD2	TRBJ2-1	TGCGCCAGCAGCCAAGAACTAGCGGGTCCCTTCAATGAGCAGTTCTTC	CASSQELAGPFNEQFF
TRBV19	.	.	TRBJ2-7	TGTGCCAGTAGTATAGTACCCGGGACCTACGAGCAGTACTTC	CASSIVPGTYEQYF
TRBV30	.	.	TRBJ1-3	TGTGCCTGGCTCAGGGGACGGTCTGGAAACACCATATATTTT	CAWLRGRSGNTIYF
TRBV4-3	.	.	TRBJ1-2	TGCGCCAGCAGCCAAGAAGGGGGCTATGGCTACACCTTC	CASSQEGGYGYTF
TRBV29-1	once	.	TRBJ2-3	TGCAGCGTTGAAGGTCCAGGGAGCACAGATACGCAGTATTTT	CSVEGPGSTDTQYF
TRBV5-6	.	TRBD1	TRBJ1-1	TGTGCCAGCAGCGTACCCGGGACAGGGGGCAAAGACACTGAAGCTTTCTTT	CASSVPGTGGKDTEAFF
TRBV30	few	.	TRBJ1-1	TGTGCCTGGAGTACCCTAGGAGCTTTCTTT	CAWSTLGAFF
TRBV30	.	TRBD1	TRBJ1-3	TGTGCCTGGAGGGGGGGACAGGGAGTTCGAAACACCATATATTTT	CAWRGGQGVRNTIYF
TRBV7-9	.	.	TRBJ1-2	TGTGCCAGCAGGGCCGAGGTGTTCGGTGGCTACACCTTC	CASRAEVFGGYTF
TRBV30	.	.	TRBJ1-3	TGTGCCTGGGGGGGTGTTCCAGGTGGGCCTTGGCTTAACTCTGGAAACACCATATATTTT	CAWGGVPGGPWLNSGNTIYF
TRBV4-2	.	.	TRBJ2-3	TGTGCCAGCAGCCAAGAGTTGCGGGGGCCCACAGATACGCAGTATTTT	CASSQELRGPTDTQYF
TRBV19	few	.	TRBJ1-5	TGTGCCAGTAGTATAGGGGAGAATAGCAATCAGCCCCAGCATTTT	CASSIGENSNQPQHF
TRBV5-1	.	.	TRBJ2-7	TGCGCCAGCAGCTTTGGCAGGGGCCCCTCCTACGAGCAGTACTTC	CASSFGRGPSYEQYF
TRBV11-1	.	.	TRBJ1-1	TGTGCCAGCAGCTTAAAGGAGGGGCTAAGTGAAGCTTTCTTT	CASSLKEGLSEAFF
TRBV7-6	.	.	TRBJ2-1	TGTGCCAGCAGCACCGTGAGGGGGGGTTGGGACAATGAGCAGTTCTTC	CASSTVRGGWDNEQFF
TRBV20-1	few	.	TRBJ1-2	TGCAGTGCTAGAGTTCTCGGTGGCTACACCTTC	CSARVLGGYTF
TRBV5-1	.	.	TRBJ2-7	TGCGCCAGCAGTCTGGAGGGTGTAGGGTCCTACGAGCAGTACTTC	CASSLEGVGSYEQYF